These 20 T cell receptor beta chains share one sample of origin, sequenced in a study of blood T cell repertoires in COVID-19. Here immunoSEQ multiplex PCR was the method, and the copy in TCRdb shows in-frame clones only, minus some. This sample has 88,000 or so clones, with 83% found just once. The sample taken for sequencing was peripheral blood. The origin of the receptors is a human donor in a cohort sampled during active COVID-19.

This clone is a singleton in its sample. The chain recombines TRBV28 with TRBJ1-1; 7 bases are shared with TRBD1. The CDR3 covers 13 residues. With 2 bases clipped from V and 4 bases from J, the junction kept 1 base outside the gene matches. The germline gives CDR1 MDHEN, CDR2 SYDVKM. The CDR3 sequence: CASSLQGGTEAFF. The CDR3 nucleotides read TGTGCCAGCAGTTTACAGGGGGGCACTGAAGCTTTCTTT. The entire variable domain, with the rest obtained from reference TRBV28 and TRBJ1-1, is as follows: DVKVTQSSRYLVKRTGEKVFLECVQDMDHENMFWYRQDPGLGLRLIYFSYDVKMKEKGDIPEGYSVSREKKERFSLILESASTNQTSMYLCASSLQGGTEAFFGQGTRLTVV.

The table lists this clone with a few counts. The chain carries TRBV4-3 and TRBJ1-6; TRBD1 matches 8 bases. V was clipped by 4 bases and J by 11 bases; unmatched bases: 10. The CDR3 loop spans 15 amino acids. The V gene's germline CDR1 is LGHNA and CDR2 YSLEER. CDR3 sequence (DNA): TGCGCCAGCAGCCGCGATGGGGGACAGGCGGCACCCCTCCACTTT. Residues: CASSRDGGQAAPLHF.

As for this clone: Other DNA sequences in this specimen translate into the identical CDR3. This sequence joins TRBV5-1 and TRBJ2-1; D unresolved. The CDR3 is 13 residues long. Germline CDR1 is SGHRS and CDR2 is YFSETQ. The ends were cut back, 0 bases at V and 4 bases at J, with 5 bases in the middle. CDR3 loop: CASSLGQYNEQFF. In DNA form, the CDR3 reads TGCGCCAGCAGCTTGGGCCAGTACAATGAGCAGTTCTTC.

The chain joins TRBV6-5 to TRBJ1-2; maybe TRBD1 (6 bases). Germline CDR1 reads MNHEY; CDR2 reads SVGAGI. V lost 6 bases and J lost 4, with 15 bases in between. The CDR3 extends over 14 amino acids. CDR3 coding DNA: TGTGCCAGCAGAGCTAGGACAGCTCCCTATGGCTACACCTTC. Its protein is CASRARTAPYGYTF.

The chain is built from TRBV5-4 and TRBJ2-1; 11 nucleotides align to TRBD2. J was trimmed by 0 bases and V by 4 bases; bases with no gene match: 6. The CDR3 consists of 17 residues. Germline lookup yields CDR1 SGHNT and CDR2 YYREEE (reference sequence). The CDR3 nucleotides are TGTGCCAGCAGCCCAACTAGCGGGAGCCTCTCCTACAATGAGCAGTTCTTC. Its translation is CASSPTSGSLSYNEQFF.

The chain carries TRBV7-2 and TRBJ2-3; the match to TRBD1 covers 7 bases. The CDR3 has 15 amino acids. V lost 5 bases, J lost 0 bases, and 5 bases stayed unmatched. Germline V gene data show CDR1 as SGHTA and CDR2 as FQGNSA. CDR3 nucleotides: TGTGCCAGCAGCCCGGGACAGCCTAGCACAGATACGCAGTATTTT. It codes for CASSPGQPSTDTQYF.

J is TRBJ2-1 and V is TRBV11-2, with 14 bases fitting TRBD2. CDR1 SGHAT and CDR2 FQNNGV come from the germline V gene. The CDR3 loop spans 15 amino acids. Trimming at V came to 5 bases and at J to 9 bases, leaving 6 bases not matched to a gene. The CDR3 protein is CASSPTSGGAGEQFF. The CDR3 DNA is TGTGCCAGCAGCCCGACTAGCGGGGGGGCTGGTGAGCAGTTCTTC.

The chain is built from TRBV19 and TRBJ2-3; tentatively, D is TRBD1 (6 bases). V lost 4 bases and J lost 0, with 14 bases in between. This CDR3 has 16 amino acids. Per germline, CDR1 LNHDA and CDR2 SQIVND (reference sequence). The CDR3 sequence: CASSKPQGSSTDTQYF. Written as DNA, the CDR3 is TGTGCCAGTAGTAAACCACAGGGTTCTAGCACAGATACGCAGTATTTT.

The rearrangement uses TRBV5-8 and TRBJ1-5, with D tentatively TRBD1 (5 bases). Looked up from germline, CDR1 is SGHTS and CDR2 is YDEGEE. CDR3 length: 15 amino acids. Trimming left V 4 bases short and J 5 bases short, with 16 bases between. CDR3 nucleotides: TGTGCCAGCAGCCAGGACGGGGGTATGTATCAGCCCCAGCATTTT. The encoded protein is CASSQDGGMYQPQHF. The full variable domain, rest sourced from reference TRBV5-8 and TRBJ1-5, is EAGVTQSPTHLIKTRGQQATLRCSPISGHTSVYWYQQALGLGLQFLLWYDEGEERNRGNFPPRFSGRQFPNYSSELNVNALELEDSALYLCASSQDGGMYQPQHFGDGTRLSIL.

This chain uses TRBV7-3 with TRBJ2-3; D might be TRBD2 (6 bases). Germline CDR1 reads SGHTA; CDR2 reads FQGTGA. Deletions cut 0 bases from V and 8 bases from J, with 12 bases between. This CDR3 is built from 14 residues. The CDR3 spells CASSLTGGSGTQYF. CDR3 nucleotides: TGTGCCAGCAGCTTAACGGGGGGTTCCGGTACGCAGTATTTT.

The V call is TRBV7-2, the J call TRBJ2-5, with 9 bases lining up with TRBD2. V shed 1 base and J 5 bases; nucleotides not matched to a gene: 8. The CDR3 covers 16 residues. The germline CDR1 and CDR2 sequences are SGHTA and FQGNSA. The CDR3 loop reads CASSLGRRGGVETQYF. Here the CDR3 DNA reads TGTGCCAGCAGCTTAGGGAGGCGGGGGGGCGTGGAGACCCAGTACTTC.

This chain uses TRBV3-1 (or the pseudogene TRBV3-2) with TRBJ2-5, with TRBD2 identical over 10 bases. The germline CDR1 and CDR2 sequences are LGHDT and YNNKEL (reference sequence). Trimming at V came to 6 bases and at J to 3 bases, leaving 7 bases not matched to a gene. The CDR3 is 15 amino acids. The CDR3 here is CASSLAGDPEETQYF. The CDR3 DNA reads TGTGCCAGCAGTCTAGCGGGAGATCCCGAAGAGACCCAGTACTTC.

V gene TRBV5-1 combines with J gene TRBJ2-7; D is unclear. The CDR3 totals 13 residues. CDR1 and CDR2 from the germline V gene are SGHRS and YFSETQ. Trimming shortened V by 1 base and J by 6 bases, and 11 bases separated the two germline ends. The CDR3 loop reads CASSLLSPGEQYF. CDR3 DNA: TGCGCCAGCAGCTTGCTATCGCCGGGCGAGCAGTACTTC.

V usage is TRBV7-9 and J usage is TRBJ2-1; D possibly corresponds to TRBD1 (6 bases). There are 13 residues in the CDR3. CDR1 is SEHNR and CDR2 is FQNEAQ in the germline V gene (reference sequence). Trimming removed 4 bases at V and 5 bases at J, with 9 bases between. The chain's CDR3 is CASSYGTNNEQFF. CDR3 nucleotide sequence: TGTGCCAGCAGCTACGGGACAAACAATGAGCAGTTCTTC.

This clone appeared a few times. V usage is TRBV29-1 and J usage is TRBJ1-1; D remains ambiguous. This CDR3 contains 13 residues. CDR1 is SQVTM and CDR2 is ANQGSEA in the germline V gene. V was pared by 5 bases and J by 5 bases, with 15 bases between. The CDR3 here is CSVSTGRWTEAFF. The DNA for the CDR3 is TGCAGCGTTTCTACGGGAAGGTGGACTGAAGCTTTCTTT.

This chain links TRBV6-5 with TRBJ1-5; weak D call: TRBD1 (6 bases). Looked up from germline, CDR1 is MNHEY and CDR2 is SVGAGI. Trimming removed 6 bases at V and 3 bases at J, with 9 bases between. The CDR3 has 13 amino acids. For the CDR3, the DNA is TGTGCCAGCAGGACAGGAAACAATCAGCCCCAGCATTTT. It is translated as CASRTGNNQPQHF.

This rearrangement joins TRBV13 to TRBJ2-2, with D uncertain. CDR1 and CDR2 from the germline V gene are PRHDT and FYEKMQ (reference sequence). The CDR3 loop spans 13 amino acids. The germline V and J ends were trimmed by 2 bases and 5 bases, with 6 bases remaining between them. The CDR3 protein is CASSLRRTGELFF. The CDR3 DNA reads as TGTGCCAGCAGCTTACGGCGGACCGGGGAGCTGTTTTTT.

This chain joins TRBV7-2 and TRBJ2-3; tentative D call: TRBD1 (6 bases). The CDR3 runs to 16 residues. From germline, CDR1 is SGHTA and CDR2 FQGNSA. V was trimmed by 1 base and J by 0 bases, leaving 11 bases between them. CDR3 nucleotide sequence: TGTGCCAGCAGCTTAGAGGGGGACGTTAGCACAGATACGCAGTATTTT. Translated: CASSLEGDVSTDTQYF.

This rearrangement joins TRBV4-3 to TRBJ1-4; no clear D gene. V was cut by 0 bases and J by 2 bases, with 7 bases left in between. Germline V gene data show CDR1 as LGHNA and CDR2 as YSLEER. This CDR3 spans 15 amino acids. The CDR3 loop reads CASSQEWQTNEKLFF. Written as DNA, the CDR3 is TGCGCCAGCAGCCAAGAGTGGCAGACTAATGAAAAACTGTTTTTT.

The CDR3 DNA follows: TGTGCCAGCAGCTTGGCTGCGGGGGTAGTCACAGATACGCAGTATTTT. Protein product: CASSLAAGVVTDTQYF. The chain links TRBV5-4 to TRBJ2-3; 7 bases align to TRBD2. Germline trimming cut 0 bases from V and 2 bases from J; bases unmatched to any gene: 6. Per the germline V gene, CDR1 is SGHNT and CDR2 is YYREEE (reference sequence). CDR3 length: 16 amino acids.